This T cell receptor beta chain comes out of a study of beta chain features in type 1 diabetes. Notes on the study in general: The study found moderately but significantly shorter TCRB CDR3s in all four CD4+ subsets of Type 1 diabetes patients. Junctions at VDJ sites from type 1 diabetes patients had fewer insertions and more deletions.

cDNA synthesis used the whole RNA isolate, giving expressed TCRB sequences. Using immunoSEQ multiplex PCR, the repertoire was profiled, and TCRdb retains in-frame clones only, with some absent. The sample lists some 290,000 clones, about 23% occurring once. A remark on this clone: What it binds is not known.

The CDR3 is made up of 18 amino acids. Looked up from germline, CDR1 is SGHVS and CDR2 is FNYEAQ. Germline trimming cut 5 bases from V and 0 bases from J; bases unmatched to any gene: 13. The specimen was naive CD4+ T cells from blood. The gene calls are TRBV7-6 and TRBJ2-4; 7 bases are shared with TRBD2. This sequence was found in a woman in her twenties or thirties with type 1 diabetes. The CDR3 DNA reads as TGTGCCAGCAGCCCCATGGCCCCGGTAGCGGGAGCCAAAAACATTCAGTACTTC. Translation gives CASSPMAPVAGAKNIQYF.